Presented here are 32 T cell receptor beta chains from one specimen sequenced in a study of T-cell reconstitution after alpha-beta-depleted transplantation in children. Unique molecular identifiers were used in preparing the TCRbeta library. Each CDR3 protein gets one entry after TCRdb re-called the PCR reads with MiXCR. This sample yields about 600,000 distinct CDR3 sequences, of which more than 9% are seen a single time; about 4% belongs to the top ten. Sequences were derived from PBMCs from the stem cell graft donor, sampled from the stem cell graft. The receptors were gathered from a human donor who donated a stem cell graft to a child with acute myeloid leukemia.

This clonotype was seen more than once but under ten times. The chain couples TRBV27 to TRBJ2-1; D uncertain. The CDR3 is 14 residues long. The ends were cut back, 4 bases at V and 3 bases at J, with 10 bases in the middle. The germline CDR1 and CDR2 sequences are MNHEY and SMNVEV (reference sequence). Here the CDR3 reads CASSYDFRYNEQFF. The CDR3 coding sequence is TGTGCCAGCAGTTATGACTTCCGCTACAATGAGCAGTTCTTC.

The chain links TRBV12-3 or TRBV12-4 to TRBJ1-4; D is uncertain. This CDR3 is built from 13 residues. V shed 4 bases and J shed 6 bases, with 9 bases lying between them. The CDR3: CASSSDTDEKLFF. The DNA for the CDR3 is TGTGCCAGCAGTTCGGATACGGATGAAAAACTGTTTTTT.

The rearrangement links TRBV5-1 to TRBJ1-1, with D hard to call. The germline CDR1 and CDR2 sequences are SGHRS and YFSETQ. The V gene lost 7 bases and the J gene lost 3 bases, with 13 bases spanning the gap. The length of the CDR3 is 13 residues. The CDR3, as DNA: TGCGCCAGCTCCGGCCAAGACCACACTGAAGCTTTCTTT. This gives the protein CASSGQDHTEAFF.

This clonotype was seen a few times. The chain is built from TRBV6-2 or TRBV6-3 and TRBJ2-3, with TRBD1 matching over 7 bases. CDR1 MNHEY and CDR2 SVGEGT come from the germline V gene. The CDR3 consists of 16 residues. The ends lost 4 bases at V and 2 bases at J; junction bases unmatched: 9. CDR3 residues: CASSSPTGQPTDTQYF. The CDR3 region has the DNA TGTGCCAGCAGTTCCCCCACGGGACAGCCCACAGATACGCAGTATTTT.

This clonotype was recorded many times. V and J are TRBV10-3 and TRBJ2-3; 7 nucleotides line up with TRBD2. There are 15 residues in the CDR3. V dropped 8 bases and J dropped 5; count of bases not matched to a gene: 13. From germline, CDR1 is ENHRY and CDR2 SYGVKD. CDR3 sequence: CAISPAGNSGDTQYF. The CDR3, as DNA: TGTGCCATCTCCCCAGCGGGAAACTCCGGAGATACGCAGTATTTT.

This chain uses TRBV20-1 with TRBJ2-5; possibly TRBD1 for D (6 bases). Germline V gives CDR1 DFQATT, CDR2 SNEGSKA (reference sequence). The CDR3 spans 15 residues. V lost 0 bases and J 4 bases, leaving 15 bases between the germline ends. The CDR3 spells CSARDVRGWLETQYF. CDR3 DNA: TGCAGTGCTAGAGATGTAAGGGGGTGGCTAGAGACCCAGTACTTC.

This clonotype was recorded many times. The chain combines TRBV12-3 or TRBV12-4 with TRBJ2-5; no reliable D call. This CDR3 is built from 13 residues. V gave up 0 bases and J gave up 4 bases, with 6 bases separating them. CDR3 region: CASSLARLETQYF. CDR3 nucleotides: TGTGCCAGCAGTTTAGCGCGTCTAGAGACCCAGTACTTC.

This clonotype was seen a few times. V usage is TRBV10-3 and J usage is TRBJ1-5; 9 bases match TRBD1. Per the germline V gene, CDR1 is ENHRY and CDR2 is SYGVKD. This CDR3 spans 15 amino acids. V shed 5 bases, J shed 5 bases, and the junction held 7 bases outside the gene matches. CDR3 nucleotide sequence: TGTGCCATCAGTTCATCCGGGACAGGGTATCAGCCCCAGCATTTT. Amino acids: CAISSSGTGYQPQHF.

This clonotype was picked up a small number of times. The CDR3: CASSLGSQRAGELFF. The DNA for the CDR3 is TGTGCCAGCAGCTTAGGATCCCAAAGGGCCGGGGAGCTGTTTTTT. The rearrangement links TRBV7-9 to TRBJ2-2; D is undetermined. Between the trimmed V and J ends, which lost 1 base and 6 bases, there was a span of 12 bases. CDR3 length: 15 amino acids. Germline CDR1 is SEHNR and CDR2 is FQNEAQ (reference sequence).

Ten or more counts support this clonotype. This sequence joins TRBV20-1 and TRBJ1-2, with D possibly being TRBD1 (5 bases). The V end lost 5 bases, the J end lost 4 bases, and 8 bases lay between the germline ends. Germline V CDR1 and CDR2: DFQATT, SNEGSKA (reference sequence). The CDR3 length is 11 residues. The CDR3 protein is CSARGGYGYTF. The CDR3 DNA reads TGCAGTGCTCGGGGGGGCTATGGCTACACCTTC.

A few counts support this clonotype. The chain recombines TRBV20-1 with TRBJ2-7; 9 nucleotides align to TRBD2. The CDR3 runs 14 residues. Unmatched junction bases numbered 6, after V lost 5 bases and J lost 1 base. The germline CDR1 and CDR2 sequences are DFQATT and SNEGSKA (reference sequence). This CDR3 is CSAPGTSKSYEQYF. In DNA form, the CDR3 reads TGCAGTGCTCCCGGGACTAGCAAGTCCTACGAGCAGTACTTC.

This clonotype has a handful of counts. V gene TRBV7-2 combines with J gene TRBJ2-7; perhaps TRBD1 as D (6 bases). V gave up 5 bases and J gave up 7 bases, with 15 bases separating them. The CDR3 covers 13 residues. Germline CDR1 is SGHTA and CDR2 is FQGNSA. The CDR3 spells CASSANRVWEQYF. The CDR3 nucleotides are TGTGCCAGCAGCGCTAACAGGGTGTGGGAGCAGTACTTC.

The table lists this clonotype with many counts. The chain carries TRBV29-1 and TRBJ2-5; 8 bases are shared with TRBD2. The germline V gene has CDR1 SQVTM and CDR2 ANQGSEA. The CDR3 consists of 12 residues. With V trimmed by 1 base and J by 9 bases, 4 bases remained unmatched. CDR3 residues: CSVEVGGGAQYF. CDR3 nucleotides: TGCAGCGTTGAAGTCGGGGGGGGGGCCCAGTACTTC.

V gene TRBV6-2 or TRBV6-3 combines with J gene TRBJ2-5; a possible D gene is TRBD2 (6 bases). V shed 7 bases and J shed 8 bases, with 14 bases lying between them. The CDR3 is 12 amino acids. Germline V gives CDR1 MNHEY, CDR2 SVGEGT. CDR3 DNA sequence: TGTGCCAGCAAGGAGGGTCGGATCACCCAGTACTTC. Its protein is CASKEGRITQYF.

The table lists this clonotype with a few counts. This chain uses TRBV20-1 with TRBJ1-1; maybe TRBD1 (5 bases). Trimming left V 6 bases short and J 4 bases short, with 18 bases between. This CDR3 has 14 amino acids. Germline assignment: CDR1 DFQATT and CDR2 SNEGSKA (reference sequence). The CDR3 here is CSAKRPGGVTEAFF. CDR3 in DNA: TGCAGTGCCAAAAGGCCTGGGGGGGTCACTGAAGCTTTCTTT.

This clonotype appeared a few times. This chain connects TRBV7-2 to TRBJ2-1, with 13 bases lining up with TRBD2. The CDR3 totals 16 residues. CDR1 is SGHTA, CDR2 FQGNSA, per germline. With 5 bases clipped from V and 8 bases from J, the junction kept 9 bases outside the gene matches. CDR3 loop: CASSQSGTSGVYEQFF. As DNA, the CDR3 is TGTGCCAGCAGCCAATCAGGGACTAGCGGGGTCTATGAGCAGTTCTTC.

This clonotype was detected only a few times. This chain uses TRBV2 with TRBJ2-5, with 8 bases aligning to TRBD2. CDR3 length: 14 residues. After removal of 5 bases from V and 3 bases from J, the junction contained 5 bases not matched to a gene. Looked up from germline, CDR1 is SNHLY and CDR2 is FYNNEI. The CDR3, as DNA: TGTGCCAGCAGTTCTCTAGCGGGTAAAGAGACCCAGTACTTC. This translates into CASSSLAGKETQYF.

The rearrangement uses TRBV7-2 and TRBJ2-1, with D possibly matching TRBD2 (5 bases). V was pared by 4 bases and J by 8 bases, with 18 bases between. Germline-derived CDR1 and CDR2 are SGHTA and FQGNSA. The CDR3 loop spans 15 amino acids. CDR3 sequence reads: CASSSGIAWIDEQFF. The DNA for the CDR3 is TGTGCCAGCAGCTCCGGGATAGCTTGGATCGATGAGCAGTTCTTC.

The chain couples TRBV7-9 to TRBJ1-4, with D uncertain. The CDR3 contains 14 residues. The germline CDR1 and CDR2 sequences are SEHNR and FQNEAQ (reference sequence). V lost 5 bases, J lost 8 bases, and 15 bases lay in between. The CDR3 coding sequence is TGTGCCAGCAGCCAGACACCAGAACAAGAAAAACTGTTTTTT. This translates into CASSQTPEQEKLFF.

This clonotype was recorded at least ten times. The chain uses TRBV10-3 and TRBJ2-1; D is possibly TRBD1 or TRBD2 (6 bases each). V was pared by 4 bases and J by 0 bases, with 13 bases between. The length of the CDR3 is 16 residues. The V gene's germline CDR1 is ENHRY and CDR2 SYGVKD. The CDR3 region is CAISGGAASSYNEQFF. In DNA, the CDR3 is TGTGCCATCAGTGGGGGGGCGGCAAGCTCCTACAATGAGCAGTTCTTC.

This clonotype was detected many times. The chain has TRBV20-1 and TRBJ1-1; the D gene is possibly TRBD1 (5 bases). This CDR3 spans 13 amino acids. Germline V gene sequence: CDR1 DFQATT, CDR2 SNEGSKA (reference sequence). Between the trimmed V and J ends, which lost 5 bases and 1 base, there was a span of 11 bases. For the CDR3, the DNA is TGCAGTGCTTCCGGGACCCAGAACACTGAAGCTTTCTTT. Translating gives CSASGTQNTEAFF.

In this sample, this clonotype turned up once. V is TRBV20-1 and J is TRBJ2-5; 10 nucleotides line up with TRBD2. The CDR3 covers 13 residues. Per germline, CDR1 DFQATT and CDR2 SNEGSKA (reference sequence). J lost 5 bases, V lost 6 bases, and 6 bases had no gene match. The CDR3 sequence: CSAASGSGETQYF. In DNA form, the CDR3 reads TGCAGTGCCGCTAGCGGGAGCGGGGAGACCCAGTACTTC.

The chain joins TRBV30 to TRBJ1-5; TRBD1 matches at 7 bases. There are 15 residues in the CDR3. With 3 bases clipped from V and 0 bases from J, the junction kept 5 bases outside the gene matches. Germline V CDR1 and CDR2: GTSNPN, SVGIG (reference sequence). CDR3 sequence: CAWSRTGHSNQPQHF. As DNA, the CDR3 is TGTGCCTGGAGCCGGACAGGACATAGCAATCAGCCCCAGCATTTT. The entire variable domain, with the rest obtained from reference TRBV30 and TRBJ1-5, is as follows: SQTIHQWPATLVQPVGSPLSLECTVEGTSNPNLYWYRQAAGRGLQLLFYSVGIGQISSEVPQNLSASRPQDRQFILSSKKLLLSDSGFYLCAWSRTGHSNQPQHFGDGTRLSIL.

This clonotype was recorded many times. Here the CDR3 DNA reads TGCAGTGCTACGCGGGAGACGCGCAATGAGCAGTTCTTC. Translated: CSATRETRNEQFF. The chain combines TRBV20-1 with TRBJ2-1, with 7 bases identical to TRBD2. Germline V CDR1 and CDR2: DFQATT, SNEGSKA (reference sequence). Trimming removed 4 bases from V and 6 bases from J; junction bases left unmatched: 6. The CDR3 is 13 residues long.

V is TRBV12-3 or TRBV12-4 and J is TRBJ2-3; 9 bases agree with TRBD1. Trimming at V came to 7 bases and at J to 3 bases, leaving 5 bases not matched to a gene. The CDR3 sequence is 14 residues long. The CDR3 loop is CASTSDRGTDTQYF. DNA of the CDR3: TGTGCCAGCACCTCGGACAGGGGAACAGATACGCAGTATTTT.

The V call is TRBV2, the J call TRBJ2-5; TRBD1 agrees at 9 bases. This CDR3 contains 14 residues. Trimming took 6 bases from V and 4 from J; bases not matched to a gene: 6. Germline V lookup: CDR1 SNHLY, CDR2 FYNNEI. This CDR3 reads CASRGQGGRETQYF. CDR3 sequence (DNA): TGTGCCAGCAGGGGACAGGGCGGGAGAGAGACCCAGTACTTC.

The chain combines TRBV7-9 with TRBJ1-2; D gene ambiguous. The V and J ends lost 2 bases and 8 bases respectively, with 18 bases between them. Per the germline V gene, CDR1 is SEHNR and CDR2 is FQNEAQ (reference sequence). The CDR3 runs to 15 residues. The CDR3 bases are TGTGCCAGCAGCTTATTACCAGGCTACACGAGGGGCTACACCTTC. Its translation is CASSLLPGYTRGYTF.

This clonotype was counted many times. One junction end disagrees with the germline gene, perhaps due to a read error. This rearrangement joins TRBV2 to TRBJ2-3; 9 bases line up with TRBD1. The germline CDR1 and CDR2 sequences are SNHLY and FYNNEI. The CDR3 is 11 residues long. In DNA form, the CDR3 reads TGTGCCAGCAGTGAGCCCGGGACAGGGTTTTTT. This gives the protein CASSEPGTGFF.

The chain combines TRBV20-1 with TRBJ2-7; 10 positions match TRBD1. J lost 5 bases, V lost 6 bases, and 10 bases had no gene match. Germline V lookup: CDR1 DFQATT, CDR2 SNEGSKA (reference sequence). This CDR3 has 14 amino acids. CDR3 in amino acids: CSASDRGRQNEQYF. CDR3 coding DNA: TGCAGTGCCAGTGACAGGGGGCGACAGAACGAGCAGTACTTC.

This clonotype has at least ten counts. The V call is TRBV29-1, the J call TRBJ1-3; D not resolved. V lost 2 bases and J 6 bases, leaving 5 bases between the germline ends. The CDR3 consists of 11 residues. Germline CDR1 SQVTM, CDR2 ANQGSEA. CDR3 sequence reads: CSVERENTIYF. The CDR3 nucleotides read TGCAGCGTTGAAAGGGAAAACACCATATATTTT.

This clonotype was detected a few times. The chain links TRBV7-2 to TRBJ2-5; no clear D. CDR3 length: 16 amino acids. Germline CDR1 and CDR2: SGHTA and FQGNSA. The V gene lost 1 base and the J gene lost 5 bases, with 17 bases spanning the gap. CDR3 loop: CASSLGRVFAEETQYF. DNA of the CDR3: TGTGCCAGCAGCTTAGGTCGGGTGTTTGCAGAGGAGACCCAGTACTTC. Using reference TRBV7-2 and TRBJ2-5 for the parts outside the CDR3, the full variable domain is GAGVSQSPSNKVTEKGKDVELRCDPISGHTALYWYRQSLGQGLEFLIYFQGNSAPDKSGLPSDRFSAERTGGSVSTLTIQRTQQEDSAVYLCASSLGRVFAEETQYFGPGTRLLVL.

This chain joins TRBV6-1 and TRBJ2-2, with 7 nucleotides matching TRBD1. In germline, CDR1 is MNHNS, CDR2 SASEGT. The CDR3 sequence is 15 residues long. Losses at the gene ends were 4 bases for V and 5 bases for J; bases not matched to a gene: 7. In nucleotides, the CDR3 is TGTGCCAGCAGTGGAACTCACAGGGGAACCGGGGAGCTGTTTTTT. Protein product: CASSGTHRGTGELFF.